This entry concerns a single TCR beta chain. Its antigen is unknown. A much more abundant neighbour one base away suggests this may be a read error. The CDR3 regions of TCR beta were amplified from RNA transcripts. HTBI primers were used for first-round RT-PCR of the TCR CDR3. TCRdb processed the multiplex PCR reads anew with MiXCR; each CDR3 protein has one entry. In the table there are approximately 560,000 distinct CDR3 sequences, roughly 14% of which are singletons. This record comes from a study of T cells in Graves' hyperthyroidism and ophthalmopathy. Study-wide background: Peripheral blood was secured at the point of initial diagnosis, before any treatment.

Each diagnosis was grounded in clinical symptoms, serum thyroxine and TRAb, thyroid ultrasound, and orbital computed tomography. Study-wide results and limits: The authors' 13 V-J model separated ophthalmopathy from stable hyperthyroidism.

The clonotype was recovered from a woman aged 25-40 years with Graves' hyperthyroidism. The sequencing sample was made of blood.

The CDR3 region has the DNA TGTGGCAGCAGTCCAACCCTCAGGAGCTCCTACAATGAGCAGTTCTTC. It encodes CGSSPTLRSSYNEQFF. The rearrangement joins TRBV12-3 or TRBV12-4 to TRBJ2-1; D remains ambiguous. The CDR3 length is 16 residues.